Described below is a single TCR beta chain sequence and its context. The CDR3 length is 14 residues. Germline loops: CDR1 MNHNS, CDR2 SASEGT. Trimming took 3 bases from V and 1 from J; bases not matched to a gene: 2. Study processing details: Estimates of nucleated cell counts were drawn from the amplification of reference gene primers. Sequenced by immunoSEQ multiplex PCR; TCRdb stores in-frame clones only, minus some. The V and J calls and the clone size are those of that table, but D and trimming were determined from the DNA. The profile shows 100,000 to 120,000 clones, roughly four fifths of them singletons. This specimen comes from a study of blood T cell repertoires in COVID-19. For the study at large: Material from acute and convalescent COVID-19 was sourced from the United States, Italy and Spain. The cDNA or gDNA used as material had been derived from T cells, B-cell-depleted T cells, or PBMCs.

The clonotype was recovered from a woman between 70 and 85 years old with acute or convalescent COVID-19. The rearrangement joins TRBV6-1 to TRBJ1-1; 7 positions agree with TRBD1. Sequenced input: peripheral blood. As DNA, the CDR3 is TGTGCCAGCAGTGAGAGGACAGGGAACACTGAAGCTTTCTTT. This translates into CASSERTGNTEAFF.